This TCR beta chain was profiled in a study of technical replicates of blood from a handful of donors. Sequencing was performed with immunoSEQ multiplex PCR; in TCRdb, only in-frame clones are kept and a portion is missing. The table includes 7,500 to 9,000 clones, around 90% detected once. This CDR3 is 16 amino acids long. Trimming stripped 4 bases from V and 0 bases from J, with 14 bases between. Germline loops: CDR1 SGHDN, CDR2 FVKESK. The receptor comes from a human donor in good health. Sequenced sample: PBMCs. V gene TRBV14 combines with J gene TRBJ2-3; weak D call: TRBD1 (6 bases). This CDR3 reads CASSRSRGLSTDTQYF. As DNA, the CDR3 is TGTGCCAGCAGCCGCAGCAGGGGTCTTAGCACAGATACGCAGTATTTT.